One sample yielded the 27 T cell receptor beta chains listed below, sequenced in a study of T-cell reconstitution after alpha-beta-depleted transplantation in children. Unique molecular identifiers were incorporated into the prepared TCRbeta library. MiXCR, run by TCRdb on the PCR reads, gives a single entry per CDR3 protein. This table holds approximately 500,000 distinct CDR3 sequences, roughly 30% found once. The sequencing here drew on PBMCs, taken before TCRalphabeta/CD19-depleted stem cell transplant. Receptors were obtained from a boy under two years old with Wiskott-Aldrich syndrome, due to receive a stem cell transplant.

The DNA for the CDR3 is TGCGCCAGCAGCCAAGACTGGCAGGGTCGGTATTTT. Residues: CASSQDWQGRYF. This chain uses TRBV4-1 with TRBJ2-3, with D possibly TRBD1 on 5 matching bases. This CDR3 spans 12 amino acids. Germline V gene lookup returns CDR1 MGHRA and CDR2 YSYEKL. V dropped 0 bases and J dropped 14 bases, with 12 bases sitting between them.

This clonotype appeared a few times. The rearrangement joins TRBV7-8 to TRBJ2-7; no definite D call. This CDR3 has 12 amino acids. Germline V CDR1 and CDR2: SGHVS, FQNEAQ. Trimming took off 2 bases at V and 7 bases at J, with 9 bases between the two ends. CDR3 loop: CASSLSKGEQYF. The CDR3 bases are TGTGCCAGCAGCTTAAGTAAAGGAGAGCAGTACTTC.

The gene calls are TRBV29-1 and TRBJ2-1, with TRBD1 matching over 7 bases. The V segment lost 5 bases and the J segment 4 bases; nucleotides outside the gene matches: 5. The CDR3 covers 13 residues. CDR1 and CDR2 (germline): SQVTM, ANQGSEA. CDR3 protein: CSVRQDRYNEQFF. The DNA of the CDR3 is TGCAGCGTTCGGCAGGACAGGTACAATGAGCAGTTCTTC.

This chain links TRBV6-1 with TRBJ2-3; tentatively, D is TRBD2 (5 bases). The V gene lost 7 bases and the J gene lost 4 bases, with 15 bases spanning the gap. CDR3 length: 14 amino acids. Per the germline V gene, CDR1 is MNHNS and CDR2 is SASEGT. CDR3 protein: CASNEVGISDTQYF. The CDR3 bases are TGTGCCAGCAACGAGGTCGGGATTTCAGATACGCAGTATTTT.

The rearrangement links TRBV2 to TRBJ2-1, with 8 bases aligning to TRBD2. Germline trimming cut 2 bases from V and 6 bases from J; bases unmatched to any gene: 6. The CDR3 is 15 amino acids. From germline, CDR1 is SNHLY and CDR2 FYNNEI. The CDR3 sequence: CASSEYGLAGNEQFF. The CDR3 DNA reads TGTGCCAGCAGTGAATACGGACTAGCCGGCAATGAGCAGTTCTTC.

The gene calls are TRBV12-3 or TRBV12-4 and TRBJ1-1; D is uncertain. The length of the CDR3 is 12 residues. Deletions cut 8 bases from V and 6 bases from J, with 13 bases between. CDR3 coding DNA: TGTGCCAGCGGGCGGGGTCGGGCTGAAGCTTTCTTT. Encoded protein: CASGRGRAEAFF.

This clonotype was observed a handful of times. V and J are TRBV11-2 and TRBJ2-5, with 7 bases aligning to TRBD2. Per the germline V gene, CDR1 is SGHAT and CDR2 is FQNNGV. V lost 2 bases, J lost 4 bases, and 4 bases stayed unmatched. The CDR3 loop spans 14 amino acids. CDR3 protein: CASSLRVAGETQYF. The CDR3 region has the DNA TGTGCCAGCAGCTTACGAGTAGCGGGAGAGACCCAGTACTTC.

There are a few counts of this clonotype. J is TRBJ2-6 and V is TRBV10-3; no clear D gene. CDR3 length: 16 residues. Per germline, CDR1 ENHRY and CDR2 SYGVKD. Trimming pared 11 bases from V and 0 bases from J, leaving 17 bases between. The CDR3 sequence: CAASMVPSSGANVLTF. The CDR3 DNA reads TGTGCCGCCTCGATGGTACCCAGCTCTGGGGCCAACGTCCTGACTTTC.

CDR3 protein: CASNPGAKNIQYF. CDR3 DNA: TGTGCCAGCAATCCCGGGGCAAAAAACATTCAGTACTTC. The chain couples TRBV2 to TRBJ2-4; the D gene could be TRBD1 or TRBD2 (5 bases each). CDR3 length equals 13 residues. The V and J ends lost 7 bases and 4 bases respectively, with 11 bases between them. From germline, CDR1 is SNHLY and CDR2 FYNNEI.

DNA of the CDR3: TGTGCCTGGAGTGGGGGGGCGACGCAGTATTTT. This gives the protein CAWSGGATQYF. The chain combines TRBV30 with TRBJ2-3; D is perhaps TRBD1 or TRBD2 (6 bases each). The V end was cut by 1 base, the J end by 9 bases, with 8 bases between. In germline, CDR1 is GTSNPN, CDR2 SVGIG (reference sequence). This CDR3 contains 11 residues.

The gene calls are TRBV10-3 and TRBJ1-5; 8 nucleotides agree with TRBD1. Germline V gives CDR1 ENHRY, CDR2 SYGVKD. This CDR3 is built from 15 residues. J was trimmed by 3 bases and V by 3 bases; bases with no gene match: 4. CDR3 amino acids: CAISDGQGANQPQHF. CDR3 DNA: TGTGCCATCAGTGATGGTCAGGGGGCCAATCAGCCCCAGCATTTT.

This clonotype turned up a few times. Compared with germline, one end of the junction differs, possibly owing to a read error. The gene calls are TRBV14 and TRBJ2-1, with D possibly matching TRBD1 (5 bases). There are 18 residues in the CDR3. CDR1 is SGHDN, CDR2 FVKESK, per germline. CDR3 sequence (DNA): TGTGCCTGCAGCTACGCCGCTTCAGGGTATCCCTTTTGGATTGAGCAGTTCTTC. As protein: CACSYAASGYPFWIEQFF. Full variable domain (missing parts from reference TRBV14 and TRBJ2-1): EAGVTQFPSHSVIEKGQTVTLRCDPISGHDNLYWYRRVMGKEIKFLLHFVKESKQDESGMPNNRFLAERTGGTYSTLKVQPAELEDSGVYFCACSYAASGYPFWIEQFFGPGTRLTVL.

This clonotype appeared a single time. V and J are TRBV29-1 and TRBJ2-1; D may correspond to TRBD1 or TRBD2 (5 bases each). With 6 bases removed from V and 0 bases from J, the gap between germline ends came to 15 bases. This CDR3 contains 15 residues. CDR1 and CDR2 from the germline V gene are SQVTM and ANQGSEA. CDR3 region: CSVLGDRSSYNEQFF. CDR3 bases: TGCAGCGTGTTGGGAGACAGAAGCTCCTACAATGAGCAGTTCTTC.

This clonotype was found a few times. The chain employs TRBV12-3 or TRBV12-4 and TRBJ2-7; D ambiguous. This CDR3 has 14 amino acids. The V and J ends lost 6 bases and 4 bases respectively, with 16 bases between them. CDR3 nucleotides: TGTGCCAGCAGGGACGGTGGCGGTTTATACGAGCAGTACTTC. Translating it yields CASRDGGGLYEQYF.

In this sample, this clonotype turned up once. Relative to the germline gene, one junction end is altered; a read error may explain this. This chain links TRBV7-9 with TRBJ2-2; D gene unclear. This CDR3 is built from 16 residues. Germline CDR1 SEHNR, CDR2 FQNEAQ (reference sequence). In DNA, the CDR3 is TGTGCCAGCGGCTTTTATGGACGGTCGAACACCGGGGAGCTGTTTTTT. Protein product: CASGFYGRSNTGELFF.

The V gene is TRBV9, the J gene TRBJ2-5; D call uncertain. Germline CDR1 SGDLS, CDR2 YYNGEE. V gave up 4 bases and J gave up 4 bases, with 14 bases separating them. There are 14 residues in the CDR3. The CDR3 DNA reads as TGTGCCAGCAGCCCCCGTTTGTCCCGAGAGACCCAGTACTTC. This translates into CASSPRLSRETQYF. Supplemented by reference TRBV9 and TRBJ2-5, the full variable domain reads DSGVTQTPKHLITATGQRVTLRCSPRSGDLSVYWYQQSLDQGLQFLIQYYNGEERAKGNILERFSAQQFPDLHSELNLSSLELGDSALYFCASSPRLSRETQYFGPGTRLLVL.

The rearrangement links TRBV3-1 to TRBJ2-4, with 8 bases lining up with TRBD2. Germline-derived CDR1 and CDR2 are LGHDT and YNNKEL (reference sequence). The CDR3 is made up of 17 amino acids. Trimming removed 4 bases from V and 3 bases from J; junction bases left unmatched: 11. This CDR3 reads CASSRRAGALFKNIQYF. CDR3 in DNA: TGTGCCAGCAGCCGTCGAGCGGGGGCTCTATTCAAAAACATTCAGTACTTC.

This clonotype was observed a few times. The rearrangement joins TRBV5-6 to TRBJ2-2; D uncertain. V lost 0 bases to trimming and J lost 4 bases, with 10 bases between them. Germline CDR1 and CDR2: SGHDT and YYEEEE. There are 15 residues in the CDR3. The DNA for the CDR3 is TGTGCCAGCAGCTTGGATTTGGGTGGCACCGGGGAGCTGTTTTTT. Its protein product is CASSLDLGGTGELFF.

This clonotype was detected ten times or more. The rearrangement joins TRBV12-3 or TRBV12-4 to TRBJ2-2; D could derive from TRBD1 or TRBD2 (5 bases each). The CDR3 has 15 residues. Trimming took 5 bases from V and 0 from J, leaving 10 bases between them. CDR3 sequence reads: CASSPGTANTGELFF. The CDR3 DNA reads as TGTGCCAGCAGTCCCGGGACGGCGAACACCGGGGAGCTGTTTTTT.

This clonotype was recorded only once. Here the CDR3 DNA reads TGTGCCAGTAGTATGACAGGGGGCTACGAGCAGTACTTC. This codes for CASSMTGGYEQYF. V usage is TRBV19 and J usage is TRBJ2-7; 9 bases agree with TRBD1. Germline V gene lookup returns CDR1 LNHDA and CDR2 SQIVND (reference sequence). This CDR3 is 13 amino acids long. Trimming at V came to 3 bases and at J to 3 bases, leaving 0 bases not matched to a gene.

The chain couples TRBV20-1 to TRBJ2-3; the D is unclear. CDR3 size: 14 residues. From germline, CDR1 is DFQATT and CDR2 SNEGSKA (reference sequence). V was pared by 0 bases and J by 4 bases, with 11 bases between. The CDR3 reads CSARDPPGPDTQYF. The CDR3 region has the DNA TGCAGTGCTAGAGATCCTCCGGGCCCAGATACGCAGTATTTT.

The chain links TRBV14 to TRBJ2-2; D is unclear. The CDR3 is 15 amino acids. Germline V CDR1 and CDR2: SGHDN, FVKESK. Trimming pared 4 bases from V and 5 bases from J, leaving 14 bases between. The CDR3 DNA follows: TGTGCCAGCAGCCCACCCCTAATGGGTACCGGGGAGCTGTTTTTT. Translated, it gives CASSPPLMGTGELFF.

The V gene is TRBV27, the J gene TRBJ1-4; weak D call: TRBD1 (6 bases). The V gene's germline CDR1 is MNHEY and CDR2 SMNVEV (reference sequence). V gave up 5 bases and J gave up 8 bases, with 21 bases separating them. CDR3 length: 16 amino acids. The CDR3 region is CASSRTVPGAREKLFF. CDR3 in DNA: TGTGCCAGCAGTCGAACCGTACCAGGGGCCAGAGAAAAACTGTTTTTT.

This sequence joins TRBV9 and TRBJ1-3; D is possibly TRBD1 (6 bases). This CDR3 has 16 residues. In germline, CDR1 is SGDLS, CDR2 YYNGEE. V was shortened by 4 bases and J by 0 bases, with 14 bases between the two germline ends. The CDR3 DNA follows: TGTGCCAGCAGCCTCACGACAGGCCGCTCTGGAAACACCATATATTTT. Translated: CASSLTTGRSGNTIYF. Supplemented by reference TRBV9 and TRBJ1-3, the full variable domain reads DSGVTQTPKHLITATGQRVTLRCSPRSGDLSVYWYQQSLDQGLQFLIQYYNGEERAKGNILERFSAQQFPDLHSELNLSSLELGDSALYFCASSLTTGRSGNTIYFGEGSWLTVV.

The chain has TRBV5-1 and TRBJ2-4, with D unresolved. The CDR3 is 13 amino acids. Trimming pared 5 bases from V and 8 bases from J, leaving 14 bases between. CDR1 SGHRS and CDR2 YFSETQ come from the germline V gene. CDR3 bases: TGCGCCAGCAGGGGTCAGGCCGAGGACATTCAGTACTTC. Protein: CASRGQAEDIQYF. The full variable domain, in which reference TRBV5-1 and TRBJ2-4 provide the parts outside the CDR3, is KAGVTQTPRYLIKTRGQQVTLSCSPISGHRSVSWYQQTPGQGLQFLFEYFSETQRNKGNFPGRFSGRQFSNSRSEMNVSTLELGDSALYLCASRGQAEDIQYFGAGTRLSVL.

This clonotype was counted between two and nine times. The chain carries TRBV5-1 and TRBJ2-1; D gene uncertain. This CDR3 is built from 15 residues. The V and J ends lost 0 bases and 3 bases respectively, with 10 bases between them. Germline lookup yields CDR1 SGHRS and CDR2 YFSETQ. Here the CDR3 reads CASSLELISYNEQFF. DNA of the CDR3: TGCGCCAGCAGCTTGGAATTGATTAGCTACAATGAGCAGTTCTTC.

This chain uses TRBV20-1 with TRBJ2-3; D remains ambiguous. This CDR3 spans 14 amino acids. The germline gives CDR1 DFQATT, CDR2 SNEGSKA (reference sequence). The germline V and J ends were trimmed by 1 base and 2 bases, with 10 bases remaining between them. The CDR3 sequence: CSARGAFPTDTQYF. CDR3 DNA: TGCAGTGCTAGAGGGGCCTTCCCCACAGATACGCAGTATTTT.